The rows below give T cell receptor beta chains drawn from one sample of a study of blood T cell repertoires in COVID-19. Sequenced by immunoSEQ multiplex PCR; TCRdb stores in-frame clones only, minus some. This table has about 230,000 clones, around nine tenths appearing once. What was sequenced was PBMCs or T cells enriched from blood (not recorded which). Source of these receptors: a woman aged 25-40 years with acute COVID-19. Each CDR3 is given with its conserved first and last residue. The D gene is left open where the match is weak. Only some rows state a clone size, as once, few, many or a class for expanded clones.

CDR3nt | CDR3aa | j_gene | v_gene | d_gene | abundance
TGCGCCAGCAGCTTGGTTATGGGGACAGGGAATGGGGATACGCAGTATTTT | CASSLVMGTGNGDTQYF | TRBJ2-3 | TRBV5-1 | TRBD1 | .
TGTGCCAGCAGTGGAGCACGGAGTAATTCACCCCTCCACTTT | CASSGARSNSPLHF | TRBJ1-6 | TRBV6-1 | . | .
TGTGCCAGTAGTCTCTCCATAGGGGTGCGCTCCTACGAGCAGTACTTC | CASSLSIGVRSYEQYF | TRBJ2-7 | TRBV19 | . | once
TGTGCCAGCAGTGAAATCTCGCCAGGGGACAACACTGAAGCTTTCTTT | CASSEISPGDNTEAFF | TRBJ1-1 | TRBV2 | . | .
TGTGCCAGCAGCCCAACACAGGGTCTAACTCCCTACGAGCAGTACTTC | CASSPTQGLTPYEQYF | TRBJ2-7 | TRBV9 | . | .
TGTGCCAGCAGCTCCTCGAGTGCAACTAATGAAAAACTGTTTTTT | CASSSSSATNEKLFF | TRBJ1-4 | TRBV5-4 | . | once
TGTGCCAGTACACAGGGCAACTATGGCTACACCTTC | CASTQGNYGYTF | TRBJ1-2 | TRBV6-5 | . | .
TGCGCCAGCAGCTTTTTCGGGGGGAGCACAGATACGCAGTATTTT | CASSFFGGSTDTQYF | TRBJ2-3 | TRBV5-1 | TRBD2 | .
TGTGCCAGCAGCTTATATGGCAACCCTAACACTGAAGCTTTCTTT | CASSLYGNPNTEAFF | TRBJ1-1 | TRBV7-3 | . | .
TGTGCCAGCAGCTACAGAAAGCCGGGACAGGGAGTGTACAATGAGCAGTTCTTC | CASSYRKPGQGVYNEQFF | TRBJ2-1 | TRBV7-6 | TRBD1 | .
TGTGCCAGCAGCCCGTTATCGGATTCACCCCTCCACTTT | CASSPLSDSPLHF | TRBJ1-6 | TRBV7-9 | . | .
TGTGCCAGCAGCCCCCCCGGGACAGCAAGGGAGGAAGCTTTCTTT | CASSPPGTAREEAFF | TRBJ1-1 | TRBV7-2 | TRBD1 | .
TGTGCCAGCAGGACGACGGACAGGGGACATAACACTGAAGCTTTCTTT | CASRTTDRGHNTEAFF | TRBJ1-1 | TRBV11-2 | TRBD1 | .
TGTGCCAGCAGCTTCCCAGGGGCCACGAATACGCAGTATTTT | CASSFPGATNTQYF | TRBJ2-3 | TRBV5-5 | . | .
TGTGCCAGCTCACCACGCACAGGGGGTGGCTTTGAGCAGTTCTTC | CASSPRTGGGFEQFF | TRBJ2-1 | TRBV18 | TRBD1 | .
TGCAGTGCTAGTGGATGGCTGGTCTCCGGGGAGCTGTTTTTT | CSASGWLVSGELFF | TRBJ2-2 | TRBV20-1 | . | .
TGTGCCACCGGAAGGGAGGCGGGCTATGGCTACACCTTC | CATGREAGYGYTF | TRBJ1-2 | TRBV15 | . | .
TGTGCCAGCAGCCTTAGCCAGGGTTCGGGGGGCAATCAGCCCCAGCATTTT | CASSLSQGSGGNQPQHF | TRBJ1-5 | TRBV3-1/TRBV3-2 | . | once
TGTGCCACCAACCCGACAGGGACATTCTATGGCTACACCTTC | CATNPTGTFYGYTF | TRBJ1-2 | TRBV15 | TRBD1 | .
TGTGCCAGCAGTCCAAGCGGAACTAGCGAGCAGTACTTC | CASSPSGTSEQYF | TRBJ2-7 | TRBV9 | . | .
TGCGCCAGCAGCTCAGACGGACAGGGTGGTTCCTACAATGAGCAGTTCTTC | CASSSDGQGGSYNEQFF | TRBJ2-1 | TRBV5-1 | TRBD1 | .
TGTGCCAGCAGTTTAGGGGGCGAGCAGTACTTC | CASSLGGEQYF | TRBJ2-7 | TRBV6-2/TRBV6-3 | . | .
TGTGCCAGCCGATTGGGCCCGGCCACTGAAGCTTTCTTT | CASRLGPATEAFF | TRBJ1-1 | TRBV6-5 | . | .